This is a list of T cell receptor beta chains from one sample in a study of blood T cell repertoires in COVID-19. Generated by immunoSEQ multiplex PCR, the TCRdb table keeps only in-frame clones and is missing some. The sample contains over 150,000 clones, roughly 84% of which appear only once. What was sequenced was peripheral blood. These receptors came from a woman in her thirties or forties with COVID-19, enrolled during active disease. CDR3s include the opening cysteine and the closing phenylalanine or tryptophan. Each record gives: clone size, V gene, CDR3 length, J gene, D gene, CDR3 protein, CDR3 DNA. A D gene is named only where the DNA matches it firmly. Only some rows state a clone size, as once, few, many or a class for expanded clones.

NA	TRBV9	15	TRBJ1-4	NA	CASSEEESTNEKLFF	TGTGCCAGCAGCGAGGAGGAGTCAACTAATGAAAAACTGTTTTTT
NA	TRBV29-1	11	TRBJ1-1	NA	CSGRGNTEAFF	TGCAGCGGGAGAGGGAACACTGAAGCTTTCTTT
few	TRBV28	13	TRBJ2-7	NA	CASSRGSGYEQYF	TGTGCCAGCAGTCGTGGTAGTGGTTACGAGCAGTACTTC
NA	TRBV5-1	15	TRBJ1-3	NA	CASSPRPEGGNTIYF	TGCGCCAGCAGTCCGAGGCCGGAGGGTGGAAACACCATATATTTT
NA	TRBV10-2	13	TRBJ2-7	NA	CASSESASYEQYF	TGCGCCAGCAGTGAGTCGGCATCCTACGAGCAGTACTTC
NA	TRBV14	17	TRBJ1-3	TRBD1	CASSHDETGTFGNTIYF	TGTGCCAGCAGCCATGATGAGACAGGGACGTTTGGAAACACCATATATTTT
NA	TRBV6-5	14	TRBJ1-2	TRBD1	CASSYGTGSVGYTF	TGTGCCAGCAGTTACGGGACAGGTTCGGTTGGCTACACCTTC
NA	TRBV18	13	TRBJ2-1	NA	CASSLEESLPQFF	TGTGCCAGCTCCCTAGAAGAGTCCCTCCCCCAGTTCTTC
NA	TRBV7-9	16	TRBJ1-1	NA	CASSLATVLHDTEAFF	TGTGCCAGCAGCTTAGCCACAGTGTTGCATGACACTGAAGCTTTCTTT
NA	TRBV2	14	TRBJ1-6	TRBD1	CASSFGTDNSPLHF	TGTGCCAGCAGTTTTGGGACAGATAATTCACCCCTCCACTTT
NA	TRBV5-4	15	TRBJ2-7	TRBD2	CASSRGLAIDHEQYF	TGTGCCAGCAGCCGGGGACTAGCAATAGACCACGAGCAGTACTTC
NA	TRBV20-1	14	TRBJ2-3	NA	CSASIRETVDTQYF	TGCAGTGCTAGTATACGGGAGACGGTAGATACGCAGTATTTT
NA	TRBV5-1	14	TRBJ1-2	NA	CASSLEGTIYGYTF	TGCGCCAGCAGCTTGGAAGGGACAATCTATGGCTACACCTTC
NA	TRBV11-3	17	TRBJ2-5	NA	CASSLGVGFQNQETQYF	TGTGCCAGCAGCTTAGGGGTGGGCTTTCAGAACCAAGAGACCCAGTACTTC
NA	TRBV29-1	14	TRBJ2-1	TRBD2	CSVRGLAVYNEQFF	TGCAGCGTTCGGGGACTAGCGGTCTACAATGAGCAGTTCTTC
NA	TRBV7-8	16	TRBJ1-2	TRBD1	CASSPTEQGAGYGYTF	TGTGCCAGCAGCCCAACGGAACAGGGGGCGGGGTATGGCTACACCTTC
NA	TRBV2	16	TRBJ1-6	TRBD1	CASSQTRQGAGSPLHF	TGTGCCAGCTCCCAAACGCGGCAGGGGGCTGGTTCACCCCTCCACTTT
many	TRBV10-2	16	TRBJ2-7	TRBD2	CASRRKREGSVDEQYF	TGCGCCAGCAGGCGGAAGCGGGAGGGTTCGGTGGACGAGCAGTACTTC
NA	TRBV3-1/TRBV3-2	14	TRBJ2-1	TRBD2	CASRGLAANNEQFF	TGTGCCAGCAGAGGACTAGCGGCAAACAATGAGCAGTTCTTC
NA	TRBV5-1	12	TRBJ1-1	NA	CASSPRGFEAFF	TGCGCCAGCAGCCCAAGGGGGTTTGAAGCTTTCTTT
once	TRBV27	16	TRBJ2-5	NA	CASSPSLQGQGKTQYF	TGTGCCAGCAGTCCGTCCCTACAAGGGCAGGGAAAGACCCAGTACTTC
NA	TRBV27	11	TRBJ2-1	TRBD2	CASSQRGEQFF	TGTGCCAGCAGTCAGCGGGGGGAGCAGTTCTTC
NA	TRBV5-1	15	TRBJ1-3	NA	CASSPGSRPGNTIYF	TGCGCCAGCAGCCCGGGGTCCCGACCTGGAAACACCATATATTTT
NA	TRBV5-1	16	TRBJ2-7	TRBD2	CASSFLAGGSSYEQYF	TGCGCCAGCAGCTTCCTAGCGGGGGGCTCCTCCTACGAGCAGTACTTC
NA	TRBV3-1/TRBV3-2	15	TRBJ2-1	TRBD2	CASSQTSGGTNEQFF	TGTGCCAGCAGCCAAACGAGCGGGGGGACTAATGAGCAGTTCTTC
NA	TRBV7-9	15	TRBJ1-2	NA	CASSLVLVEEDGYTF	TGTGCCAGCAGCTTAGTTCTGGTGGAGGAGGATGGCTACACCTTC
NA	TRBV13	14	TRBJ2-7	TRBD1	CASSGRDRGYEQYF	TGTGCCAGCAGCGGACGGGACAGGGGTTACGAGCAGTACTTC
NA	TRBV5-1	14	TRBJ2-1	TRBD1	CASSTGTRGREQFF	TGCGCCAGCAGCACAGGTACTAGGGGGCGCGAGCAGTTCTTC
NA	TRBV5-4	16	TRBJ1-2	TRBD1	CASSSFDRDGDYGYTF	TGTGCCAGCAGCTCCTTCGACAGGGATGGTGACTATGGCTACACCTTC
NA	TRBV10-1	14	TRBJ2-1	TRBD2	CASSGTSGLNEQFF	TGCGCCAGCAGTGGTACTAGCGGACTCAATGAGCAGTTCTTC
NA	TRBV9	19	TRBJ2-1	TRBD1	CASSPYRGRPENDDNEQFF	TGTGCCAGCAGCCCTTACAGGGGGCGCCCAGAGAACGATGACAATGAGCAGTTCTTC
NA	TRBV28	13	TRBJ1-1	NA	CASSRIGSTEAFF	TGTGCCAGCAGTCGGATAGGGAGCACTGAAGCTTTCTTT